These T cell receptor beta chains were read from a single sample in a study of cytomegalovirus exposure and HLA in healthy donors. Method: immunoSEQ multiplex PCR; TCRdb's copy keeps in-frame clones and lacks some. The sample carries around 150,000 clones, about 81% recorded once. The sample was PBMCs. The source of these receptors is a girl aged 5-17 years in good health and CMV-seropositive. Each CDR3 is given with its conserved first and last residue. Clone size is given for some rows only: seen once, a few or many times, or a class if the clone is expanded.

v_call	clone_size	j_call	cdr3_aa
TRBV6-1	-	TRBJ2-2	CASSEVGVGNTGELFF
TRBV10-1	once	TRBJ1-5	CASEGDRGHNQPQHF
TRBV7-9	-	TRBJ2-1	CASSSPHSYNEQFF
TRBV5-1	once	TRBJ2-7	CASTPGTGISYEQYF
TRBV27	-	TRBJ2-1	CASSSRRGTEYNEQFF
TRBV6-6	-	TRBJ1-1	CASSSTERHTEAFF
TRBV29-1	-	TRBJ2-7	CSARTGGRTYEQYF
TRBV2	-	TRBJ1-1	CASSEDKGTGLNTEAFF
TRBV6-6	-	TRBJ1-3	CASKQGSGNTIYF
TRBV18	-	TRBJ1-1	CASSATGLNTEAFF
TRBV7-2	few	TRBJ2-1	CASRGQSSYNEQFF
TRBV7-9	-	TRBJ1-1	CASSLALNTEAFF
TRBV5-4	few	TRBJ1-1	CASSLGGGRVSSEAFF
TRBV5-1	-	TRBJ1-2	CASSLDRAVGYTF
TRBV7-9	-	TRBJ1-5	CASSRGTGFQPQHF
TRBV7-2	-	TRBJ1-1	CASSPQGADGAFF
TRBV30	-	TRBJ2-3	CAWSEGVMPTDTQYF
TRBV30	-	TRBJ1-4	CAWSVLGEKLFF
TRBV5-6	-	TRBJ2-7	CASSLVDTEQYF
TRBV7-9	-	TRBJ2-5	CASRRGLARETQYF
TRBV28	-	TRBJ2-3	CASSFVSVADTQYF
TRBV29-1	-	TRBJ2-7	CSVEKGLAEQYF
TRBV25-1	-	TRBJ2-3	CASSEPHWDGGITDTQYF
TRBV4-1	-	TRBJ1-3	CASSQGGSYSGNTIYF
TRBV29-1	-	TRBJ2-5	CSVGGGVGSEETQYF
TRBV2	-	TRBJ1-5	CASSGDRILSGFGNQPQHF
TRBV9	-	TRBJ2-3	CASSVGGTDTQYF
TRBV11-2	-	TRBJ2-7	CASSPVFGGPSYEQYF
TRBV9	-	TRBJ2-5	CASSSTDGKTQYF
TRBV7-2	few	TRBJ1-4	CASSLAGTGMRNEKLFF
TRBV11-2	-	TRBJ2-3	CASETGGTDTQYF
TRBV5-3	-	TRBJ2-7	CARSLAGRAPYEQYF
TRBV11-2	few	TRBJ2-7	CASSPDRAPTKQYF
TRBV5-1	-	TRBJ2-7	CASSLGTSGRVAVQYF
TRBV7-6	-	TRBJ2-2	CASSLGTGGSGELFF
TRBV6-4	-	TRBJ2-3	CASSESRYTDTQYF
TRBV6-1	-	TRBJ1-4	CASMGRQGLNEKLFF
TRBV19	-	TRBJ1-2	CASSIDPLFYGYTF
TRBV27	-	TRBJ2-1	CASSLGAPVVNEQFF
TRBV5-1	-	TRBJ2-3	CASSSTLGQGAADTQYF
TRBV29-1	-	TRBJ2-2	CSVERRGSTGELFF
TRBV4-3	-	TRBJ2-2	CASSPGLVPGELFF
TRBV9	once	TRBJ2-2	CASSAGGAGELFF
TRBV4-2	-	TRBJ2-2	CASSQEGLAGDEGELFF
TRBV30	-	TRBJ2-7	CAWGDSSDEQYF
TRBV5-8	-	TRBJ1-1	CASSLFAGRTEAFF
TRBV7-9	-	TRBJ1-1	CASSRDTEAFF
TRBV7-2	-	TRBJ2-5	CASSTGLAGEKTQYF
TRBV6-5	few	TRBJ2-7	CASREGAYYEQYF
TRBV7-9	-	TRBJ2-1	CASRLLGGTGAYNEQFF